These 32 T cell receptor beta chains were all obtained from the same sample, sequenced in a study of T cell repertoires in cytomegalovirus infection. TCRdb fed the reads into MiXCR, producing one record per CDR3 protein. The table has 640,000 or so distinct CDR3 sequences, approximately 33% seen once. Their antigen targets remain unknown. The source was cultured PBMCs, collected from culture after CMV antigen stimulation. These receptors were collected from a human donor in good health (CMV status not recorded). Some clones in this sample may be carry-over from other donors' samples.

The chain combines TRBV12-3 or TRBV12-4 with TRBJ2-1, with D possibly being TRBD1 (6 bases). Deletions cut 3 bases from V and 6 bases from J, with 9 bases between. CDR3 length equals 13 residues. In nucleotides, the CDR3 is TGTGCCAGCAGTTTCAGAGGGGGCAATGAGCAGTTCTTC. It is translated as CASSFRGGNEQFF.

With regard to this clonotype: A read error may explain this, as a much larger clone is one base away. The rearrangement joins TRBV11-2 to TRBJ2-3, with 8 nucleotides matching TRBD2. V shed 5 bases and J 5 bases; nucleotides not matched to a gene: 0. Per germline, CDR1 SGHAT and CDR2 FQNNGV. The CDR3 loop spans 12 amino acids. CDR3 in amino acids: CASSGTRDTQYF. The CDR3 DNA is TGTGCCAGCAGCGGGACTAGAGATACGCAGTATTTT.

The rearrangement links TRBV2 to TRBJ2-2; maybe TRBD2 (5 bases). The CDR3 runs to 14 residues. In germline, CDR1 is SNHLY, CDR2 FYNNEI. V was shortened by 7 bases and J by 7 bases, with 16 bases between the two germline ends. The CDR3 DNA reads TGTGCCAGCAATCCTCTGAGGGCAGGCGGGGAGCTGTTTTTT. As protein: CASNPLRAGGELFF.

This clonotype has a handful of counts. V gene TRBV25-1 combines with J gene TRBJ2-3; D uncertain. Germline-derived CDR1 and CDR2 are MGHDK and SYGVNS. This CDR3 is built from 14 residues. Deletions cut 4 bases from V and 4 bases from J, with 12 bases between. The DNA of the CDR3 is TGTGCCAGCAGTGCCCGGTACGATTCAGATACGCAGTATTTT. As protein: CASSARYDSDTQYF.

The chain carries TRBV27 and TRBJ1-5; D is possibly TRBD1 (5 bases). V was trimmed by 5 bases and J by 6 bases, leaving 20 bases between them. Germline lookup yields CDR1 MNHEY and CDR2 SMNVEV (reference sequence). The CDR3 sequence is 16 residues long. The CDR3, as DNA: TGTGCCAGCAGTAGACAAGGGACTCTTGGGGGTCAGCCCCAGCATTTT. Its translation is CASSRQGTLGGQPQHF.

The table lists this clonotype with a few counts. The V call is TRBV3-1, the J call TRBJ1-1; no clear D. Per the germline V gene, CDR1 is LGHDT and CDR2 is YNNKEL (reference sequence). V shed 0 bases and J shed 5 bases, with 10 bases lying between them. The CDR3 covers 14 residues. For the CDR3, the DNA is TGTGCCAGCAGCCAAGACCCGGGAAGGACTGAAGCTTTCTTT. Its translation is CASSQDPGRTEAFF. The variable domain in full, with the rest retrieved from reference TRBV3-1 and TRBJ1-1, is DTAVSQTPKYLVTQMGNDKSIKCEQNLGHDTMYWYKQDSKKFLKIMFSYNNKELIINETVPNRFSPKSPDKAHLNLHINSLELGDSAVYFCASSQDPGRTEAFFGQGTRLTVV.

This chain uses TRBV27 with TRBJ2-3; D gene ambiguous. This CDR3 spans 14 amino acids. V lost 2 bases and J lost 1, with 7 bases in between. Looked up from germline, CDR1 is MNHEY and CDR2 is SMNVEV (reference sequence). The CDR3 nucleotides read TGTGCCAGCAGTTTAATGCCAGGCACAGATACGCAGTATTTT. Translated: CASSLMPGTDTQYF.

This chain's CDR3 is CTKARTGGGYTF. CDR3 DNA: TGCACCAAAGCCCGGACAGGGGGAGGCTACACCTTC. The chain is built from TRBV29-1 and TRBJ1-2, with 10 nucleotides matching TRBD1. Looked up from germline, CDR1 is SQVTM and CDR2 is ANQGSEA. The CDR3 has 12 amino acids.

This clonotype showed up just a few times. The chain has TRBV5-1 and TRBJ2-6; perhaps TRBD1 as D (6 bases). The germline CDR1 and CDR2 sequences are SGHRS and YFSETQ. Trimming pared 3 bases from V and 2 bases from J, leaving 9 bases between. This CDR3 has 15 residues. The CDR3 protein is CASSYRTAGANVLTF. The CDR3 nucleotides are TGCGCCAGCAGCTACAGGACAGCTGGGGCCAACGTCCTGACTTTC. Using reference TRBV5-1 and TRBJ2-6 for the parts outside the CDR3, the full variable domain is KAGVTQTPRYLIKTRGQQVTLSCSPISGHRSVSWYQQTPGQGLQFLFEYFSETQRNKGNFPGRFSGRQFSNSRSEMNVSTLELGDSALYLCASSYRTAGANVLTFGAGSRLTVL.

This clonotype was seen only a few times. The V gene is TRBV27, the J gene TRBJ2-2; 9 bases agree with TRBD2. Germline V gene sequence: CDR1 MNHEY, CDR2 SMNVEV (reference sequence). The CDR3 runs to 18 residues. J lost 7 bases, V lost 5 bases, and 17 bases had no gene match. The CDR3: CASSPDREAGLAFGELFF. The CDR3 DNA is TGTGCCAGCAGTCCCGACAGGGAGGCGGGACTAGCCTTCGGGGAGCTGTTTTTT.

V is TRBV29-1 and J is TRBJ2-1; either TRBD1 or TRBD2 may supply D (5 bases each). This CDR3 has 12 amino acids. The V end lost 4 bases, the J end lost 8 bases, and 12 bases lay between the germline ends. Germline V CDR1 and CDR2: SQVTM, ANQGSEA. CDR3 residues: CSVGAGTYEQFF. CDR3 coding DNA: TGCAGCGTTGGCGCAGGGACGTATGAGCAGTTCTTC.

This clonotype came up a few times. The J gene is TRBJ1-2, the V gene TRBV27; tentative D call: TRBD1 (5 bases). Trimming pared 7 bases from V and 1 base from J, leaving 16 bases between. The germline CDR1 and CDR2 sequences are MNHEY and SMNVEV (reference sequence). The CDR3 sequence is 15 residues long. The CDR3 DNA reads as TGTGCCAGCACCGTTTCCTCGGGGCGTAACTATGGCTACACCTTC. Protein: CASTVSSGRNYGYTF.

This clonotype was seen repeatedly, ten times or more. This chain uses TRBV7-2 with TRBJ1-4, with D possibly matching TRBD1 (5 bases). This CDR3 contains 16 residues. Germline-derived CDR1 and CDR2 are SGHTA and FQGNSA. V lost 1 base to trimming and J lost 4 bases, with 13 bases between them. This CDR3 reads CASSLGRQINNEKLFF. The DNA for the CDR3 is TGTGCCAGCAGCTTAGGCCGACAGATTAATAATGAAAAACTGTTTTTT. Looking up the rest from reference TRBV7-2 and TRBJ1-4 gives the full variable domain: GAGVSQSPSNKVTEKGKDVELRCDPISGHTALYWYRQSLGQGLEFLIYFQGNSAPDKSGLPSDRFSAERTGGSVSTLTIQRTQQEDSAVYLCASSLGRQINNEKLFFGSGTQLSVL.

The table lists this clonotype with a few counts. This CDR3 reads CSARVLGNEQFF. The CDR3 DNA sequence: TGCAGTGCTAGAGTCCTGGGCAATGAGCAGTTCTTC. The rearrangement uses TRBV20-1 and TRBJ2-1, with D hard to call. The length of the CDR3 is 12 residues. Looked up from germline, CDR1 is DFQATT and CDR2 is SNEGSKA (reference sequence). Trimming removed 1 base from V and 6 bases from J, with 7 bases in between.

This clonotype occurred a few times. This chain connects TRBV19 to TRBJ1-2; no definite D call. CDR1 is LNHDA, CDR2 SQIVND, per germline (reference sequence). The CDR3 contains 14 residues. V dropped 3 bases and J dropped 0 bases, with 8 bases sitting between them. CDR3 DNA: TGTGCCAGTAGTATCGCATCAGCTAACTATGGCTACACCTTC. Translating gives CASSIASANYGYTF.

Only a few counts were recorded for this clonotype. CDR3 protein: CSARGDPGAENEQFF. The CDR3 DNA sequence: TGCAGTGCTAGAGGGGATCCCGGGGCCGAAAATGAGCAGTTCTTC. The V and J genes are TRBV20-1 and TRBJ2-1; either TRBD1 or TRBD2 may supply D (5 bases each). There are 15 residues in the CDR3. The V gene's germline CDR1 is DFQATT and CDR2 SNEGSKA (reference sequence). Trimming shortened V by 1 base and J by 7 bases, and 17 bases separated the two germline ends.

This clonotype was picked up a small number of times. The chain combines TRBV12-3 or TRBV12-4 with TRBJ1-2; 8 bases agree with TRBD1. CDR3 size: 18 residues. With V trimmed by 1 base and J by 5 bases, 15 bases remained unmatched. The CDR3 DNA is TGTGCCAGCAGTTTAGGTATCATTCAGGGGGCCCCCGGGTATGGCTACACCTTC. Translation: CASSLGIIQGAPGYGYTF.

This clonotype has a handful of counts. The rearrangement uses TRBV19 and TRBJ2-5; the D is unclear. The CDR3 contains 13 residues. The germline CDR1 and CDR2 sequences are LNHDA and SQIVND (reference sequence). V lost 1 base and J 4 bases, leaving 7 bases between the germline ends. The CDR3 spells CASSIGPRETQYF. CDR3 in DNA: TGTGCCAGTAGTATAGGACCGAGAGAGACCCAGTACTTC.

V is TRBV19 and J is TRBJ1-5, with D perhaps matching TRBD1 (5 bases). V was clipped by 7 bases and J by 1 base, with 11 bases between them. This CDR3 region has 14 residues. Germline V gives CDR1 LNHDA, CDR2 SQIVND (reference sequence). This CDR3 is CASKEGPSNQPQHF. The CDR3 DNA reads as TGTGCCAGTAAGGAGGGACCAAGCAATCAGCCCCAGCATTTT.

The chain recombines TRBV19 with TRBJ1-4, with D unclear. This CDR3 has 14 residues. V was shortened by 5 bases and J by 0 bases, with 7 bases between the two germline ends. Germline V gene sequence: CDR1 LNHDA, CDR2 SQIVND (reference sequence). CDR3 DNA: TGTGCCAGTAGTCCGACATCAACTAATGAAAAACTGTTTTTT. Protein sequence: CASSPTSTNEKLFF.

V is TRBV6-1 and J is TRBJ2-1; 7 positions match TRBD2. The length of the CDR3 is 14 residues. Germline CDR1 and CDR2: MNHNS and SASEGT. J gave up 7 bases and V 6 bases, and 9 bases lay outside the gene matches. Here the CDR3 reads CASREAGVGNEQFF. Written as DNA, the CDR3 is TGTGCCAGCAGGGAGGCGGGGGTGGGGAATGAGCAGTTCTTC.

The chain employs TRBV6-1 and TRBJ2-5; D gene ambiguous. The germline CDR1 and CDR2 sequences are MNHNS and SASEGT. The length of the CDR3 is 12 residues. Trimming shortened V by 1 base and J by 4 bases, and 4 bases separated the two germline ends. The CDR3 nucleotides read TGTGCCAGCAGTGAAGGAATAGAGACCCAGTACTTC. Encoded protein: CASSEGIETQYF.

The rearrangement uses TRBV12-5 and TRBJ1-2; TRBD1 is a possible D gene (5 bases). Per germline, CDR1 LGHNT and CDR2 FRNRAP. CDR3 size: 14 residues. V lost 1 base to trimming and J lost 4 bases, with 10 bases between them. The CDR3 here is CASGLDPGTYGYTF. As DNA, the CDR3 is TGTGCTAGTGGTTTGGATCCGGGGACCTATGGCTACACCTTC.

The genes are TRBV18 and TRBJ2-1; TRBD2 matches at 7 bases. After removal of 5 bases from V and 5 bases from J, the junction contained 12 bases not matched to a gene. The germline gives CDR1 KGHSH, CDR2 LQKENI. The CDR3 is made up of 16 amino acids. For the CDR3, the DNA is TGTGCCAGCTCAGTCCTCCTAGCGGCTGAGGACAATGAGCAGTTCTTC. Its protein product is CASSVLLAAEDNEQFF.

This rearrangement joins TRBV11-2 to TRBJ2-5; 8 bases match TRBD2. CDR1 is SGHAT and CDR2 is FQNNGV in the germline V gene. The CDR3 length is 15 residues. V dropped 4 bases and J dropped 5; count of bases not matched to a gene: 9. The CDR3 DNA sequence: TGTGCCAGCAGCTCGGGACTAGTGAGATGGGAGACCCAGTACTTC. The encoded protein is CASSSGLVRWETQYF.

This clonotype was detected a few times. The J gene is TRBJ1-1, the V gene TRBV18; D remains ambiguous. CDR3 length: 14 residues. CDR1 and CDR2 (germline): KGHSH, LQKENI. Deletions cut 3 bases from V and 1 base from J, with 9 bases between. The CDR3 DNA reads as TGTGCCAGCTCACCGAACAGCGAGAACACTGAAGCTTTCTTT. Its translation is CASSPNSENTEAFF.

This clonotype was seen only a few times. This rearrangement joins TRBV12-3 or TRBV12-4 to TRBJ2-5; a weak D match, TRBD2 (6 bases). The CDR3 spans 13 residues. V was shortened by 3 bases and J by 3 bases, with 8 bases between the two germline ends. Here the CDR3 reads CASSFKREETQYF. The CDR3 bases are TGTGCCAGCAGTTTTAAGCGGGAAGAGACCCAGTACTTC.

V and J are TRBV6-1 and TRBJ2-1; TRBD2 matches 9 bases. Germline V gene lookup returns CDR1 MNHNS and CDR2 SASEGT. The trim removed 4 bases at V and 7 bases at J, leaving 11 bases unmatched. The CDR3 runs 16 residues. The CDR3 coding sequence is TGTGCCAGCAGTGTACTTATGGCGGGAGGGCAGAATGAGCAGTTCTTC. This codes for CASSVLMAGGQNEQFF.

This clonotype has just a few counts. This sequence joins TRBV7-8 and TRBJ2-1; D is possibly TRBD2 (6 bases). Trimming removed 1 base at V and 5 bases at J, with 9 bases between. Germline lookup yields CDR1 SGHVS and CDR2 FQNEAQ. This CDR3 is 14 amino acids long. The CDR3 nucleotides read TGTGCCAGCAGCTTAGGGGCGGGACACAATGAGCAGTTCTTC. Amino acid sequence: CASSLGAGHNEQFF.

This chain links TRBV29-1 with TRBJ2-3; a possible D gene is TRBD1 (6 bases). Germline CDR1 and CDR2: SQVTM and ANQGSEA. The V and J ends lost 4 bases and 4 bases respectively, with 12 bases between them. The CDR3 totals 13 residues. CDR3 nucleotide sequence: TGCAGCGTTGGGGGTGGGGGCCCAGATACGCAGTATTTT. This sequence encodes CSVGGGGPDTQYF.

There are many counts of this clonotype. The chain recombines TRBV7-6 with TRBJ1-6; TRBD1 matches 7 bases. V gave up 5 bases and J gave up 7 bases; unmatched junction bases: 8. This CDR3 spans 15 amino acids. Per the germline V gene, CDR1 is SGHVS and CDR2 is FNYEAQ. Written as DNA, the CDR3 is TGTGCCAGCAGCGGACGACAGGGAGGCAATTCACCCCTCCACTTT. It encodes CASSGRQGGNSPLHF.

The chain combines TRBV11-3 with TRBJ2-1; no firm D call. This CDR3 comprises 14 residues. CDR1 is SGHNT, CDR2 YENEEA, per germline. V was pared by 0 bases and J by 7 bases, with 10 bases between. This chain's CDR3 is CASSLDRSRNEQFF. CDR3 DNA: TGTGCCAGCAGCTTAGATCGGAGCAGGAATGAGCAGTTCTTC.